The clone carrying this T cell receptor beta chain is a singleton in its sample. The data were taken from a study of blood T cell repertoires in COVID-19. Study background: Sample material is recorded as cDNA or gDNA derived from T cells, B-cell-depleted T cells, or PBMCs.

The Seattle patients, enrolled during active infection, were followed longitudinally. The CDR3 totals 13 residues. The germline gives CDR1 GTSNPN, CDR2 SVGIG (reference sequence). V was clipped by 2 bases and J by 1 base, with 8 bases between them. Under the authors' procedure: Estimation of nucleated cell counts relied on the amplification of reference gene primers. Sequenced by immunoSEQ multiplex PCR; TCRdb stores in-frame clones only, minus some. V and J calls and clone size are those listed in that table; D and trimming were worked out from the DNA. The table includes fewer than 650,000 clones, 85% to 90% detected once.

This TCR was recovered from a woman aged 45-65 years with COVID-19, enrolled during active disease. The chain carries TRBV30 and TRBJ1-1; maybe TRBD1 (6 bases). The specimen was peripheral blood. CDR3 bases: TGTGCCTGGAGTCAAGGGGGGAACACTGAAGCTTTCTTT. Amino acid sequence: CAWSQGGNTEAFF.